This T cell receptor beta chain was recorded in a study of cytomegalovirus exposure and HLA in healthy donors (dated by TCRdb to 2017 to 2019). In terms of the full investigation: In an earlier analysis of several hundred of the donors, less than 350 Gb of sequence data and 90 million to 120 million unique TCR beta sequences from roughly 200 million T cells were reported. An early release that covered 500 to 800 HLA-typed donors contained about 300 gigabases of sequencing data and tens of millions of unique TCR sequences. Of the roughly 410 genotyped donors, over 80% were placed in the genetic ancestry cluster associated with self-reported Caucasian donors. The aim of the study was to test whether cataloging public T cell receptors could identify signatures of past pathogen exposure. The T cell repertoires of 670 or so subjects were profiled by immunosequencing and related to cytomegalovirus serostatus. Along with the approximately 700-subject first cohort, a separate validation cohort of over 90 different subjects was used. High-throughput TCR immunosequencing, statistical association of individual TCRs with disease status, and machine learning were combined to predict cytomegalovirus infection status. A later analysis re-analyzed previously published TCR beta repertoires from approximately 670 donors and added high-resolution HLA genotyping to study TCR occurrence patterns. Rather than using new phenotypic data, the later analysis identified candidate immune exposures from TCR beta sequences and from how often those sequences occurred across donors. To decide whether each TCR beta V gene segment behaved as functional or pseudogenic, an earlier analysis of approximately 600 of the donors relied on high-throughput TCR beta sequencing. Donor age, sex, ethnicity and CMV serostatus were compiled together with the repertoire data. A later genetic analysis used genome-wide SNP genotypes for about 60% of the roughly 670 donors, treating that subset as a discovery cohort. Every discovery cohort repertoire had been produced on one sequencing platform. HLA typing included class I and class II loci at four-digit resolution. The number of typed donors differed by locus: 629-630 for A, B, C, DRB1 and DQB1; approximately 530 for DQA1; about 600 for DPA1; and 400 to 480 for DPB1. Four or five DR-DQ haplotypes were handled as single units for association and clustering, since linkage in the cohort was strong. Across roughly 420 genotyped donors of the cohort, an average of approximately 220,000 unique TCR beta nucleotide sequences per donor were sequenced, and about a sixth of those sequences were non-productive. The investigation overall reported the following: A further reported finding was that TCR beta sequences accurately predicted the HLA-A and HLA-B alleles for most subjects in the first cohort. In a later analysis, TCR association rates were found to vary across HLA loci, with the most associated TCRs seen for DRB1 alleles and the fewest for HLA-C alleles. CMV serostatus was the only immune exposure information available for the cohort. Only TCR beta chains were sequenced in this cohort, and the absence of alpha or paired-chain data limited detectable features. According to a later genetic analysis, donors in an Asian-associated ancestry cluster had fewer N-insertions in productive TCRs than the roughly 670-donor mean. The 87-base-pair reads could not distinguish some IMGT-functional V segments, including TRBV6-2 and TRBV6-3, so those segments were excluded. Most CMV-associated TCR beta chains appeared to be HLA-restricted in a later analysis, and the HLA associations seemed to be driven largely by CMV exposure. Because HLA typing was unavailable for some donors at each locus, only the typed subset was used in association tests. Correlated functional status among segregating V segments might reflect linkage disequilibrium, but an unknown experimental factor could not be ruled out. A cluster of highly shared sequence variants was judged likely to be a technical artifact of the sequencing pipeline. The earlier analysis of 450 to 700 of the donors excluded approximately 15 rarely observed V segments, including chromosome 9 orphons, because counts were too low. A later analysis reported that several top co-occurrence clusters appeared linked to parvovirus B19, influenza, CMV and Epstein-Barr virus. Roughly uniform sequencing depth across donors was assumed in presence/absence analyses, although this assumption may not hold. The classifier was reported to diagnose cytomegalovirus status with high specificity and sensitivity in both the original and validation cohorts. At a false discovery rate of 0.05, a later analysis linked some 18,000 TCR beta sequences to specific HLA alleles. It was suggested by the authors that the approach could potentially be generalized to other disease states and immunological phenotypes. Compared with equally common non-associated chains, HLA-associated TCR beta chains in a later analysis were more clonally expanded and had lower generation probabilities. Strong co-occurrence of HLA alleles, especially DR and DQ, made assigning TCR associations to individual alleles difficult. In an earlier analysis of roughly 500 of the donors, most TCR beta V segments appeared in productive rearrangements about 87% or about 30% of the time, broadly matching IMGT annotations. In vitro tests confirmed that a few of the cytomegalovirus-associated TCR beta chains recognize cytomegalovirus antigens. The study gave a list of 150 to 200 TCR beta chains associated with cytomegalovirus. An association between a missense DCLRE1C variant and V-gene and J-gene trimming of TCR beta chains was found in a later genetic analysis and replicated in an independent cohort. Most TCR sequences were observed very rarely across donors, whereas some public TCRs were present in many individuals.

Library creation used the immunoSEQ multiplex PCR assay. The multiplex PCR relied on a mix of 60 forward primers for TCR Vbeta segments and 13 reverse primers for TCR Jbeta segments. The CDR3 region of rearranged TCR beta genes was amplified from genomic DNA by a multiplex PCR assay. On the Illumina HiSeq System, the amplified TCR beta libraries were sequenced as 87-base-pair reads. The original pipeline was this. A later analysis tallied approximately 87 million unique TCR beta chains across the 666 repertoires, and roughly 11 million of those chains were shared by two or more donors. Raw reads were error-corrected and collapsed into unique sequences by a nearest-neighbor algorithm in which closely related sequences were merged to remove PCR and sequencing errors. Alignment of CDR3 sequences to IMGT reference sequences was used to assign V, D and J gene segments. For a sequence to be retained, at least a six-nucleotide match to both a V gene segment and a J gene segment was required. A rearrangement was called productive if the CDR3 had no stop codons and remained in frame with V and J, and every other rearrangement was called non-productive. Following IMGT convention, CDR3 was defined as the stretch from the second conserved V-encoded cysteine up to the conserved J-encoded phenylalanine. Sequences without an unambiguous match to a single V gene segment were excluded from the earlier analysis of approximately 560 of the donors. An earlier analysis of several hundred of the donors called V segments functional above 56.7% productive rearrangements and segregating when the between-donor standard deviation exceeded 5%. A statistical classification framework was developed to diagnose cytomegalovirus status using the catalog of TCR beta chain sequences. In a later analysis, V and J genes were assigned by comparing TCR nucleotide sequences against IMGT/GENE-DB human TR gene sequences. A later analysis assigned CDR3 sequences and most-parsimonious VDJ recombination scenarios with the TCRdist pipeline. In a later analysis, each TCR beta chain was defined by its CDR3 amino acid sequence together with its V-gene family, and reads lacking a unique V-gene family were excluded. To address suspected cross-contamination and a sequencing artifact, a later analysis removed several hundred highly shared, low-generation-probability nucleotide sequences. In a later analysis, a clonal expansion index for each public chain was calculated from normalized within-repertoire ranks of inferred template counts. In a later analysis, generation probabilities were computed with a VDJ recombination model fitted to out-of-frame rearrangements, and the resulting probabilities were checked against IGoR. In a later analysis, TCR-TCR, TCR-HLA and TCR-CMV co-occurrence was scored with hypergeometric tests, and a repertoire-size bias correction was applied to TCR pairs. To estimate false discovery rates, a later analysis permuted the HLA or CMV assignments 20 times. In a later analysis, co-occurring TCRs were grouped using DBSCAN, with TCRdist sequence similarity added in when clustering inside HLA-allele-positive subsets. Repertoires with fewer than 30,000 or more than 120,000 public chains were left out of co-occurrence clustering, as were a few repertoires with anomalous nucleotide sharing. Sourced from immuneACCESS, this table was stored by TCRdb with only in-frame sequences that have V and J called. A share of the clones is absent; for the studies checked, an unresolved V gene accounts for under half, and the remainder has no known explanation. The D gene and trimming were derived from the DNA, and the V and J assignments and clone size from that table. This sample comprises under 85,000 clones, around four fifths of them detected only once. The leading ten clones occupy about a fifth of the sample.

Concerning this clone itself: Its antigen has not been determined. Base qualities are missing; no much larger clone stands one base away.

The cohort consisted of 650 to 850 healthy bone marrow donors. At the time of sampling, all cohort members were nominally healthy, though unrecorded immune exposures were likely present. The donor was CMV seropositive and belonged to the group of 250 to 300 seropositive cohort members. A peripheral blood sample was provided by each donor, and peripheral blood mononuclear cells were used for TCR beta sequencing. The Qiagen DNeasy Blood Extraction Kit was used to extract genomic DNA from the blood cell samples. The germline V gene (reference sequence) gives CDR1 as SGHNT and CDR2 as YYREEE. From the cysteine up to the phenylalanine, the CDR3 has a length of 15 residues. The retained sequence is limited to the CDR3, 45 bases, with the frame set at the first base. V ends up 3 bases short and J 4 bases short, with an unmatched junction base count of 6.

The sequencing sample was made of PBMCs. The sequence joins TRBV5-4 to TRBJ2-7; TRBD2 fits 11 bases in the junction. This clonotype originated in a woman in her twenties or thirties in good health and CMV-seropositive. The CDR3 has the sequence CASSSRLAGKYEQYF. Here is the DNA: TGTGCCAGCAGCTCCCGACTAGCGGGAAAGTACGAGCAGTACTTC.